Listed below are T cell receptor beta chains from one sample, sequenced in a study of regulatory T cells in long-lasting Graves disease. From the multiplex PCR reads, TCRdb called clonotypes with MiXCR, one entry per CDR3 protein. The table has under 300,000 distinct CDR3 sequences, over 20% seen once. Sequenced material: peripheral blood mononuclear cells (PBMCs), taken at new diagnosis, from a patient treated with antithyroid drugs. These receptor sequences come from a female donor with Graves disease. Each CDR3 is given with its conserved first and last residue. The D gene is left open where the match is weak. Only part of the rows carry a size: once, few, many, or a class if the clone is expanded.

J gene: TRBJ1-2
V gene: TRBV7-2
clone size: many
D gene: -
CDR3 protein: CASSPQSKGYTF
CDR3 DNA: TGTGCCAGCAGCCCTCAATCGAAAGGCTACACCTTC

J gene: TRBJ2-7
V gene: TRBV7-9
clone size: many
D gene: TRBD1
CDR3 protein: CASSSTPRDRQYF
CDR3 DNA: TGTGCCAGCAGCTCCACGCCCCGGGACAGGCAGTACTTC

J gene: TRBJ2-7
V gene: TRBV6-2/TRBV6-3
clone size: many
D gene: TRBD1
CDR3 protein: CASSFTTGVTTYEQYF
CDR3 DNA: TGTGCCAGCAGTTTCACTACAGGGGTCACGACCTACGAGCAGTACTTC

J gene: TRBJ1-2
V gene: TRBV10-3
clone size: many
D gene: TRBD1
CDR3 protein: CAMTGTGDDGYTF
CDR3 DNA: TGTGCCATGACCGGGACAGGCGACGATGGCTACACCTTC

J gene: TRBJ2-7
V gene: TRBV5-1
clone size: -
D gene: TRBD1
CDR3 protein: CASSLAQGALEQYF
CDR3 DNA: TGCGCCAGCAGCTTGGCCCAGGGGGCGTTGGAGCAGTACTTC

J gene: TRBJ1-5
V gene: TRBV2
clone size: many
D gene: -
CDR3 protein: CASSEVGRRNQPQHF
CDR3 DNA: TGTGCCAGCAGTGAAGTTGGGAGGAGAAATCAGCCCCAGCATTTT

J gene: TRBJ1-5
V gene: TRBV20-1
clone size: many
D gene: -
CDR3 protein: CSARPWGGNQPQHF
CDR3 DNA: TGCAGTGCTAGACCCTGGGGGGGTAATCAGCCCCAGCATTTT

J gene: TRBJ2-7
V gene: TRBV2
clone size: -
D gene: TRBD1
CDR3 protein: CASRSGTGTDEQYF
CDR3 DNA: TGTGCCAGCAGGTCCGGGACAGGGACAGACGAGCAGTACTTC

J gene: TRBJ1-1
V gene: TRBV11-2
clone size: many
D gene: TRBD1
CDR3 protein: CASSLGTGGFFSYTEAFF
CDR3 DNA: TGTGCCAGCAGCTTAGGGACAGGGGGTTTCTTTTCGTACACTGAAGCTTTCTTT

J gene: TRBJ2-1
V gene: TRBV2
clone size: -
D gene: TRBD2
CDR3 protein: CASSARGTSGRGYNEQFF
CDR3 DNA: TGTGCCAGCAGTGCCCGCGGGACTAGCGGAAGAGGCTACAATGAGCAGTTCTTC

J gene: TRBJ2-7
V gene: TRBV11-3
clone size: many
D gene: TRBD2
CDR3 protein: CASSLGSGRSYEQYF
CDR3 DNA: TGTGCCAGCAGCTTAGGTAGCGGGAGATCCTACGAGCAGTACTTC

J gene: TRBJ2-1
V gene: TRBV10-3
clone size: many
D gene: -
CDR3 protein: CAISESFSMQGAYNEQFF
CDR3 DNA: TGTGCCATCAGTGAGTCTTTTAGTATGCAGGGTGCCTACAATGAGCAGTTCTTC

J gene: TRBJ2-3
V gene: TRBV6-4
clone size: -
D gene: -
CDR3 protein: CASSEPLTTCADTQYF
CDR3 DNA: TGTGCCAGCAGTGAGCCACTGACGACTTGTGCAGATACGCAGTATTTT

J gene: TRBJ2-5
V gene: TRBV19
clone size: few
D gene: -
CDR3 protein: CASSNRDSWETQYF
CDR3 DNA: TGTGCCAGTAGTAACAGGGACTCCTGGGAGACCCAGTACTTC

J gene: TRBJ2-1
V gene: TRBV2
clone size: many
D gene: -
CDR3 protein: CASRGPYNEQFF
CDR3 DNA: TGTGCCAGCAGGGGGCCCTACAATGAGCAGTTCTTC

J gene: TRBJ2-7
V gene: TRBV7-9
clone size: -
D gene: -
CDR3 protein: CASSLEVDHEQYF
CDR3 DNA: TGTGCCAGCAGCTTAGAAGTGGATCACGAGCAGTACTTC

J gene: TRBJ1-5
V gene: TRBV4-1
clone size: many
D gene: -
CDR3 protein: CASSQDFTQPQHF
CDR3 DNA: TGCGCCAGCAGCCAAGATTTTACTCAGCCCCAGCATTTT

J gene: TRBJ1-2
V gene: TRBV7-9
clone size: many
D gene: TRBD1
CDR3 protein: CASSLGGQGSNGYTF
CDR3 DNA: TGTGCCAGCAGCTTAGGCGGACAGGGGAGTAATGGCTACACCTTC

J gene: TRBJ2-1
V gene: TRBV5-5
clone size: many
D gene: -
CDR3 protein: CASSLSGLHNEQFF
CDR3 DNA: TGTGCCAGCAGCTTATCGGGGCTTCACAATGAGCAGTTCTTC

J gene: TRBJ2-7
V gene: TRBV27
clone size: many
D gene: -
CDR3 protein: CASSLKPRGGEQYF
CDR3 DNA: TGTGCCAGCAGTTTAAAACCCAGGGGAGGCGAGCAGTACTTC